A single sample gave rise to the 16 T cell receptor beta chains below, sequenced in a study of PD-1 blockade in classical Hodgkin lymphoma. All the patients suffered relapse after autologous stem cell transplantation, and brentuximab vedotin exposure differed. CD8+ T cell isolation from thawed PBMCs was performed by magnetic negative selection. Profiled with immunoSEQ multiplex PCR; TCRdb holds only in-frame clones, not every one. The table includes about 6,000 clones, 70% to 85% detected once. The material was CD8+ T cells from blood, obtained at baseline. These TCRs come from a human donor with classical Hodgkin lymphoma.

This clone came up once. The CDR3: CASSQDLGHRRTQYF. DNA for the CDR3: TGCGCCAGCAGCCAAGATTTAGGTCATCGGAGGACCCAGTACTTC. The gene calls are TRBV4-1 and TRBJ2-5; D not resolved. Germline V gene sequence: CDR1 MGHRA, CDR2 YSYEKL. V lost 0 bases to trimming and J lost 7 bases, with 15 bases between them. The CDR3 loop spans 15 amino acids.

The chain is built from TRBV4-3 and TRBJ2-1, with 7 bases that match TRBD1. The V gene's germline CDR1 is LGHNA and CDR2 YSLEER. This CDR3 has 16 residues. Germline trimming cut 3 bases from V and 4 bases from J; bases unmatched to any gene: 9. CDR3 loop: CASSHDRVSSYNEQFF. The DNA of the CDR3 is TGCGCCAGCAGCCATGACAGGGTTAGCTCTTACAATGAGCAGTTCTTC.

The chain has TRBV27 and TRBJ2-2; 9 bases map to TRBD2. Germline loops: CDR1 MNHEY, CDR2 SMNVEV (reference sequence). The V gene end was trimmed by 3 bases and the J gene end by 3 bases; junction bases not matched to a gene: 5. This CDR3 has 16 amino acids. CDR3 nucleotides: TGTGCCAGCAGTTTTGTAGCGGGGGCCCACACCGGGGAGCTGTTTTTT. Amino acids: CASSFVAGAHTGELFF.

CDR3: CASGYYYTEAFF. DNA of the CDR3: TGTGCCAGCGGCTATTATTACACTGAAGCTTTCTTT. The V and J genes are TRBV7-2 and TRBJ1-1; D ambiguous. The CDR3 is 12 residues long. Trimming shortened V by 8 bases and J by 3 bases, and 10 bases separated the two germline ends. The germline CDR1 and CDR2 sequences are SGHTA and FQGNSA. Based on the CDR3 plus reference TRBV7-2 and TRBJ1-1, the full variable domain is GAGVSQSPSNKVTEKGKDVELRCDPISGHTALYWYRQSLGQGLEFLIYFQGNSAPDKSGLPSDRFSAERTGGSVSTLTIQRTQQEDSAVYLCASGYYYTEAFFGQGTRLTVV.

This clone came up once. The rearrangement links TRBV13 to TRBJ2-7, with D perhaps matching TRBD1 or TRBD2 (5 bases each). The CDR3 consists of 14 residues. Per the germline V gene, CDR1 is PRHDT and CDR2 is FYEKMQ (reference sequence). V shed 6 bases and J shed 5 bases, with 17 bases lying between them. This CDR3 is CASSPGGGPNEQYF. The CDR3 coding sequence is TGTGCCAGCAGTCCTGGGGGTGGGCCGAACGAGCAGTACTTC. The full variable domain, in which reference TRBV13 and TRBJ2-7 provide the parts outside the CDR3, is AAGVIQSPRHLIKEKRETATLKCYPIPRHDTVYWYQQGPGQDPQFLISFYEKMQSDKGSIPDRFSAQQFSDYHSELNMSSLELGDSALYFCASSPGGGPNEQYFGPGTRLTVT.

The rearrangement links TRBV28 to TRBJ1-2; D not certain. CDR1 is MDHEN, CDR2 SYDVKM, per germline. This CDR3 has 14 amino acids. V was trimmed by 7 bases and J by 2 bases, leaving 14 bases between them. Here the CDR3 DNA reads TGTGCCAGCACTCCTTACAAAGGAAACTATGGCTACACCTTC. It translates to CASTPYKGNYGYTF.

The chain's CDR3 is CASGWLRDTDSYEQYF. DNA for the CDR3: TGTGCTAGTGGTTGGCTCCGGGACACCGACTCCTACGAGCAGTACTTC. The chain recombines TRBV12-5 with TRBJ2-7; possible D gene TRBD1, 6 bases. Germline V gives CDR1 LGHNT, CDR2 FRNRAP. The CDR3 is 16 amino acids. Trimming pared 4 bases from V and 0 bases from J, leaving 16 bases between. The full variable domain, in which reference TRBV12-5 and TRBJ2-7 provide the parts outside the CDR3, is DARVTQTPRHKVTEMGQEVTMRCQPILGHNTVFWYRQTMMQGLELLAYFRNRAPLDDSGMPKDRFSAEMPDATLATLKIQPSEPRDSAVYFCASGWLRDTDSYEQYFGPGTRLTVT.

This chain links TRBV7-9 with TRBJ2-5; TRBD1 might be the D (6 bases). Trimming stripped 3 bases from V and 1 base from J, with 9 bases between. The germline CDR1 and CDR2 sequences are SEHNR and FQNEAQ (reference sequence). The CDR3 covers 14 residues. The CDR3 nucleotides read TGTGCCAGCAGCTTTAGGGGGACCCAAGAGACCCAGTACTTC. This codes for CASSFRGTQETQYF.

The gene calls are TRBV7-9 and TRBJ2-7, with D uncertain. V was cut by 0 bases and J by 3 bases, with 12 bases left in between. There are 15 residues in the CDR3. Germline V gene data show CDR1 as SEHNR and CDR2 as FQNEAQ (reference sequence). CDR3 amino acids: CASSLANSLFYEQYF. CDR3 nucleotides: TGTGCCAGCAGCTTAGCGAATTCGCTATTCTACGAGCAGTACTTC.

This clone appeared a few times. CDR3 amino acids: CASSGVTSSDSPLHF. As DNA, the CDR3 is TGTGCCAGTAGTGGCGTTACAAGCTCGGATTCACCCCTCCACTTT. This sequence joins TRBV19 and TRBJ1-6; D unclear. V lost 5 bases and J lost 8, with 16 bases in between. CDR1 LNHDA and CDR2 SQIVND come from the germline V gene (reference sequence). The CDR3 consists of 15 residues.

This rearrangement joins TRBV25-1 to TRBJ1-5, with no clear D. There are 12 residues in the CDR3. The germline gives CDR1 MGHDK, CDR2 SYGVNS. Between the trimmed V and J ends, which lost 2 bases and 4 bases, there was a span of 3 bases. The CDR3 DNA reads TGTGCCAGCAGTGAACCTAATCAGCCCCAGCATTTT. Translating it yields CASSEPNQPQHF.

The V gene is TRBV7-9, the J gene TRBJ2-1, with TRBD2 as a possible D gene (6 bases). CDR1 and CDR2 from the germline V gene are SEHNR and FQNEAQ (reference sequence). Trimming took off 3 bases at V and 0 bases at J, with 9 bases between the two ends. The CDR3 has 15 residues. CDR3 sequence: CASSLGLDSYNEQFF. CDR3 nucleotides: TGTGCCAGCAGCTTGGGACTCGACTCCTACAATGAGCAGTTCTTC.

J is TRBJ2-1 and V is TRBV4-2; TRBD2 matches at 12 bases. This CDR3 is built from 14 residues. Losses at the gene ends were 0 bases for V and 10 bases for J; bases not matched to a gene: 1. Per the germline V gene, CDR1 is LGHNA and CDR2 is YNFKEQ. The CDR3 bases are TGTGCCAGCAGCCAAGAGGGGACTAGCGGGGAGCAGTTCTTC. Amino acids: CASSQEGTSGEQFF.

CDR3 residues: CASSPGYGTEVYNEQFF. The CDR3 DNA is TGTGCCAGCAGCCCCGGTTATGGGACCGAGGTCTACAATGAGCAGTTCTTC. The J gene is TRBJ2-1, the V gene TRBV7-8; possibly TRBD1 or TRBD2 for D (5 bases each). The germline V and J ends were trimmed by 5 bases and 3 bases, with 20 bases remaining between them. The CDR3 runs to 17 residues. CDR1 is SGHVS and CDR2 is FQNEAQ in the germline V gene.

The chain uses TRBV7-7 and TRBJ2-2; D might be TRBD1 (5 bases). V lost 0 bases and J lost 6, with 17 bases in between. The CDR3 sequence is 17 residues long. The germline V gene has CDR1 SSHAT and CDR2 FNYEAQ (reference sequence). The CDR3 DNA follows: TGTGCCAGCAGCTTAGCGCCTGGCAGGGTGCGGCCCGGGGAGCTGTTTTTT. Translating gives CASSLAPGRVRPGELFF.

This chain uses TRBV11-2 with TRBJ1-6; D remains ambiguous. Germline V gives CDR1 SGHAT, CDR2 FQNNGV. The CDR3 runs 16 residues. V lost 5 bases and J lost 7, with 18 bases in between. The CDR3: CASSLLLKGENSPLHF. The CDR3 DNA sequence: TGTGCCAGCAGCCTCCTCTTGAAGGGAGAGAATTCACCCCTCCACTTT.